A selection of T cell receptor beta chains follows, all from one sample in a study of T cell responses to AZD1222 COVID-19 vaccine. Generated by immunoSEQ multiplex PCR, the TCRdb table keeps only in-frame clones and is missing some. The table lists approximately 110,000 clones, more than 90% of them singletons. The sequencing here drew on peripheral blood, taken on day 0 of AZD1222 vaccination. The source is an adult in good health. Both conserved end residues are part of each CDR3. The D gene is left open where the match is weak. Clone size is shown for a subset of rows, as once, few, many or a class of expanded clone.

j_call: TRBJ1-2; v_call: TRBV7-2; d_call: .; clone_size: .; cdr3_aa: CASSLGAEPYGYTF; cdr3_nt: TGTGCCAGCAGCTTAGGGGCCGAACCTTATGGCTACACCTTC
j_call: TRBJ2-3; v_call: TRBV2; d_call: TRBD2; clone_size: .; cdr3_aa: CASSARGVTDTQYF; cdr3_nt: TGTGCCAGCAGCGCCCGGGGGGTTACAGATACGCAGTATTTT
j_call: TRBJ2-3; v_call: TRBV5-1; d_call: TRBD2; clone_size: .; cdr3_aa: CASSRDGGSTDTQYF; cdr3_nt: TGCGCCAGCAGTCGAGACGGGGGGAGCACAGATACGCAGTATTTT
j_call: TRBJ1-1; v_call: TRBV2; d_call: .; clone_size: .; cdr3_aa: CASSVGPGAEAFF; cdr3_nt: TGTGCCAGCAGTGTAGGACCAGGGGCTGAAGCTTTCTTT
j_call: TRBJ1-6; v_call: TRBV5-1; d_call: .; clone_size: .; cdr3_aa: CASSLQSSYNSPLHF; cdr3_nt: TGCGCCAGCAGCTTGCAGAGCTCCTATAATTCACCCCTCCACTTT
j_call: TRBJ1-2; v_call: TRBV4-2; d_call: .; clone_size: once; cdr3_aa: CASSQVRPNYGYTF; cdr3_nt: TGTGCCAGCAGCCAAGTACGCCCAAACTATGGCTACACCTTC
j_call: TRBJ1-1; v_call: TRBV18; d_call: .; clone_size: .; cdr3_aa: CASSPQGGNTEAFF; cdr3_nt: TGTGCCAGCTCACCCCAGGGCGGGAACACTGAAGCTTTCTTT
j_call: TRBJ1-5; v_call: TRBV7-9; d_call: TRBD1; clone_size: .; cdr3_aa: CASSPGQGGNQPQHF; cdr3_nt: TGTGCCAGCAGCCCTGGACAGGGGGGCAATCAGCCCCAGCATTTT
j_call: TRBJ1-1; v_call: TRBV7-2; d_call: TRBD1; clone_size: .; cdr3_aa: CASSRAPGGAGNTEAFF; cdr3_nt: TGTGCCAGCAGCAGAGCCCCAGGGGGCGCCGGGAACACTGAAGCTTTCTTT
j_call: TRBJ1-1; v_call: TRBV9; d_call: .; clone_size: .; cdr3_aa: CASSPHLGSVNTEAFF; cdr3_nt: TGTGCCAGCAGCCCCCACCTGGGCAGCGTGAACACTGAAGCTTTCTTT
j_call: TRBJ1-5; v_call: TRBV28; d_call: TRBD1; clone_size: .; cdr3_aa: CASSLADRGFQPQHF; cdr3_nt: TGTGCCAGCAGTTTAGCGGACAGGGGATTTCAGCCCCAGCATTTT
j_call: TRBJ1-6; v_call: TRBV28; d_call: .; clone_size: .; cdr3_aa: CASGISLGGSPLHF; cdr3_nt: TGTGCCAGCGGGATCAGCCTCGGTGGTTCACCCCTCCACTTT
j_call: TRBJ1-1; v_call: TRBV7-2; d_call: .; clone_size: .; cdr3_aa: CASSLGGVTEAFF; cdr3_nt: TGTGCCAGCAGCTTAGGAGGGGTGACTGAAGCTTTCTTT
j_call: TRBJ1-1; v_call: TRBV6-5; d_call: .; clone_size: .; cdr3_aa: CASSSRQAAFF; cdr3_nt: TGTGCCAGCAGTTCACGACAGGCAGCTTTCTTT
j_call: TRBJ1-2; v_call: TRBV3-1/TRBV3-2; d_call: TRBD1; clone_size: .; cdr3_aa: CASSPRGREHYGYTF; cdr3_nt: TGTGCCAGCAGCCCCAGGGGGCGCGAACACTATGGCTACACCTTC
j_call: TRBJ1-4; v_call: TRBV3-1/TRBV3-2; d_call: TRBD1; clone_size: .; cdr3_aa: CASSQELQGAGKLFF; cdr3_nt: TGTGCCAGCAGCCAAGAGTTGCAGGGGGCGGGAAAACTGTTTTTT
j_call: TRBJ1-3; v_call: TRBV10-3; d_call: .; clone_size: .; cdr3_aa: CATAGSSGNTIYF; cdr3_nt: TGTGCCACCGCAGGGAGCTCTGGAAACACCATATATTTT
j_call: TRBJ2-5; v_call: TRBV5-1; d_call: .; clone_size: .; cdr3_aa: CASSLIPPPGRETQYF; cdr3_nt: TGCGCCAGCAGCTTAATCCCCCCCCCGGGGCGGGAGACCCAGTACTTC
j_call: TRBJ2-1; v_call: TRBV18; d_call: .; clone_size: .; cdr3_aa: CASSPDDEQFF; cdr3_nt: TGTGCCAGCTCACCAGACGACGAGCAGTTCTTC
j_call: TRBJ1-2; v_call: TRBV2; d_call: TRBD1; clone_size: .; cdr3_aa: CASSFDRVHTF; cdr3_nt: TGTGCCAGCAGTTTTGACAGGGTGCACACCTTC
j_call: TRBJ1-3; v_call: TRBV7-6; d_call: .; clone_size: .; cdr3_aa: CASSWGQGNTIYF; cdr3_nt: TGTGCCAGCAGCTGGGGACAAGGAAACACCATATATTTT
j_call: TRBJ2-1; v_call: TRBV12-5; d_call: TRBD2; clone_size: .; cdr3_aa: CASGTGTSYDEQFF; cdr3_nt: TGTGCTAGTGGTACCGGGACTAGCTACGATGAGCAGTTCTTC
j_call: TRBJ1-6; v_call: TRBV5-1; d_call: .; clone_size: .; cdr3_aa: CASSSGMGISPLHF; cdr3_nt: TGCGCCAGCAGCTCGGGAATGGGGATCTCACCCCTCCACTTT
j_call: TRBJ1-1; v_call: TRBV10-2; d_call: .; clone_size: .; cdr3_aa: CASSRDGGYEHSYKPAFF; cdr3_nt: TGCGCCAGCAGCCGTGACGGTGGATATGAACACTCCTATAAGCCAGCTTTCTTT
j_call: TRBJ1-2; v_call: TRBV7-2; d_call: .; clone_size: .; cdr3_aa: CASSFYVQANYGYTF; cdr3_nt: TGTGCCAGCAGCTTTTATGTCCAAGCTAACTATGGCTACACCTTC
j_call: TRBJ1-5; v_call: TRBV18; d_call: TRBD1; clone_size: .; cdr3_aa: CASSLGQGHQPQHF; cdr3_nt: TGTGCCAGCTCACTCGGACAGGGACATCAGCCCCAGCATTTT
j_call: TRBJ1-2; v_call: TRBV7-2; d_call: TRBD1; clone_size: .; cdr3_aa: CASSHRGHYGYTF; cdr3_nt: TGTGCCAGCAGCCACAGGGGGCACTATGGCTACACCTTC